This TCR beta chain was captured in a study of blood T cell repertoires in COVID-19. Study-level background: PBMCs, B-cell-depleted T cells, or T cells were the source of the cDNA or gDNA that made up the material.

The length of the CDR3 is 14 residues. From germline, CDR1 is LNHDA and CDR2 SQIVND (reference sequence). Trimming pared 9 bases from V and 0 bases from J, leaving 12 bases between. Study processing details: Reference gene primer amplification gave nucleated cell count estimates. Produced via immunoSEQ multiplex PCR; TCRdb's table is partial and in-frame only. The D gene and trimming were derived from the DNA, and the V and J assignments and clone size from that table. The table shows over 150,000 clones, with roughly 80% occurring only once. The origin of this receptor is a woman aged 55 to 70 with acute or convalescent COVID-19. The chain employs TRBV19 and TRBJ1-3; D call uncertain. The sequenced material came from peripheral blood. CDR3 amino acids: CASSPWSSGNTIYF. As DNA, the CDR3 is TGTGCCAGCAGCCCTTGGAGCTCTGGAAACACCATATATTTT.